A selection of T cell receptor beta chains follows, all from one sample in a study of OX40 agonist ivuxolimab in advanced cancers. Profiled with immunoSEQ multiplex PCR; TCRdb holds only in-frame clones, not every one. The sample includes 65,000 to 90,000 clones, more than 75% seen only once; the top ten take 0.6% to 0.8%. The sample was CD4+ or CD8+ T cells sorted from blood, taken in a trial of the OX40 agonist ivuxolimab. These TCRs come from an adult with an advanced solid tumor such as melanoma, head and neck, liver or kidney cancer. The CDR3 runs from the conserved cysteine through the conserved F or W. The D gene is left open where the match is weak. Clone size is stated in some rows and not others, as once, few, many or a class when expanded.

V gene: TRBV6-5
clone size: -
D gene: TRBD2
J gene: TRBJ2-7
CDR3 protein: CASTFYGEGISEQYF
CDR3 DNA: TGTGCCAGCACTTTTTATGGGGAGGGAATAAGCGAGCAGTACTTC

V gene: TRBV6-1
clone size: -
D gene: TRBD1
J gene: TRBJ1-4
CDR3 protein: CASRTGTETKKLFF
CDR3 DNA: TGTGCCAGCAGAACCGGGACAGAAACAAAAAAACTGTTTTTT

V gene: TRBV6-5
clone size: -
D gene: -
J gene: TRBJ2-7
CDR3 protein: CASSYSAQGSYEQYF
CDR3 DNA: TGTGCCAGCAGTTACTCGGCTCAGGGCTCCTACGAGCAGTACTTC

V gene: TRBV6-6
clone size: -
D gene: -
J gene: TRBJ1-3
CDR3 protein: CASSYSGGSGNTIYF
CDR3 DNA: TGTGCCAGCAGTTACTCCGGGGGCTCTGGAAACACCATATATTTT

V gene: TRBV4-3
clone size: -
D gene: TRBD2
J gene: TRBJ2-3
CDR3 protein: CASSSGTSGGTDTQYF
CDR3 DNA: TGCGCCAGCAGCAGCGGGACTAGCGGGGGCACAGATACGCAGTATTTT

V gene: TRBV2
clone size: -
D gene: -
J gene: TRBJ2-5
CDR3 protein: CASSRTTHRVLETQYF
CDR3 DNA: TGTGCCAGCAGTCGAACGACTCACAGGGTCCTAGAGACCCAGTACTTC

V gene: TRBV7-8
clone size: -
D gene: -
J gene: TRBJ1-2
CDR3 protein: CASSLAGGGGYTF
CDR3 DNA: TGTGCCAGCAGCTTAGCAGGAGGGGGAGGCTACACCTTC

V gene: TRBV7-7
clone size: -
D gene: -
J gene: TRBJ2-5
CDR3 protein: CATHSASGGETQYF
CDR3 DNA: TGTGCTACCCACTCAGCCAGCGGAGGGGAGACCCAGTACTTC

V gene: TRBV6-5
clone size: few
D gene: TRBD1
J gene: TRBJ1-1
CDR3 protein: CASSYSRGLDESEAFF
CDR3 DNA: TGTGCCAGCAGTTACTCCAGGGGGCTAGATGAATCTGAAGCTTTCTTT

V gene: TRBV28
clone size: -
D gene: -
J gene: TRBJ2-7
CDR3 protein: CASSLDASSYEQYF
CDR3 DNA: TGTGCCAGCAGCTTGGACGCCAGCTCCTACGAGCAGTACTTC

V gene: TRBV28
clone size: -
D gene: -
J gene: TRBJ2-3
CDR3 protein: CASSQRVTVGSDTQYF
CDR3 DNA: TGTGCCAGCAGTCAAAGGGTCACGGTTGGATCAGATACGCAGTATTTT

V gene: TRBV27
clone size: -
D gene: TRBD1
J gene: TRBJ2-7
CDR3 protein: CASSKSGTVSYEQYF
CDR3 DNA: TGTGCCAGCAGTAAATCCGGGACAGTCTCCTACGAGCAGTACTTC

V gene: TRBV7-2
clone size: once
D gene: TRBD1
J gene: TRBJ1-5
CDR3 protein: CASSLRTGDQRQPQHF
CDR3 DNA: TGTGCCAGCAGCTTACGGACAGGGGATCAGAGGCAGCCCCAGCATTTT

V gene: TRBV25-1
clone size: -
D gene: -
J gene: TRBJ1-2
CDR3 protein: CASSRGRYGYTF
CDR3 DNA: TGTGCCAGCAGCCGGGGCCGTTATGGCTACACCTTC

V gene: TRBV27
clone size: -
D gene: -
J gene: TRBJ1-5
CDR3 protein: CASSLSRTPGQPQHF
CDR3 DNA: TGTGCCAGCAGTTTATCCCGGACCCCAGGGCAGCCCCAGCATTTT

V gene: TRBV7-3
clone size: -
D gene: -
J gene: TRBJ2-5
CDR3 protein: CASSIQPGTSGETQYF
CDR3 DNA: TGTGCCAGCAGCATCCAACCCGGGACATCGGGTGAGACCCAGTACTTC

V gene: TRBV6-6
clone size: -
D gene: TRBD1
J gene: TRBJ1-2
CDR3 protein: CASRTGAGGNGYTF
CDR3 DNA: TGTGCCAGCCGAACGGGGGCAGGGGGCAATGGCTACACCTTC

V gene: TRBV4-1
clone size: -
D gene: TRBD2
J gene: TRBJ2-3
CDR3 protein: CASSQDHTSDGTDTQYF
CDR3 DNA: TGCGCCAGCAGCCAAGATCATACTAGCGACGGCACAGATACGCAGTATTTT

V gene: TRBV15
clone size: few
D gene: TRBD1
J gene: TRBJ1-1
CDR3 protein: CATSRGLGQLNTEAFF
CDR3 DNA: TGTGCCACCAGCAGAGGACTGGGACAGTTGAACACTGAAGCTTTCTTT

V gene: TRBV7-8
clone size: -
D gene: -
J gene: TRBJ1-5
CDR3 protein: CASSSGEFRQPQHF
CDR3 DNA: TGTGCCAGCAGCTCGGGAGAGTTCAGACAGCCCCAGCATTTT

V gene: TRBV6-1
clone size: -
D gene: TRBD1
J gene: TRBJ1-5
CDR3 protein: CASKEGTGISQPQHF
CDR3 DNA: TGTGCCAGTAAAGAGGGGACAGGGATTAGCCAGCCCCAGCATTTT

V gene: TRBV7-9
clone size: -
D gene: -
J gene: TRBJ1-5
CDR3 protein: CASSAESAGNQPQHF
CDR3 DNA: TGTGCCAGCAGCGCCGAATCGGCAGGGAATCAGCCCCAGCATTTT

V gene: TRBV2
clone size: once
D gene: -
J gene: TRBJ2-5
CDR3 protein: CASKVDFQETQYF
CDR3 DNA: TGTGCCAGCAAGGTAGACTTCCAAGAGACCCAGTACTTC

V gene: TRBV5-6
clone size: once
D gene: -
J gene: TRBJ1-2
CDR3 protein: CASSLAQGANYGYTF
CDR3 DNA: TGTGCCAGCAGCTTGGCACAGGGAGCTAACTATGGCTACACCTTC

V gene: TRBV7-9
clone size: -
D gene: -
J gene: TRBJ1-6
CDR3 protein: CASSFGQGNSPLHF
CDR3 DNA: TGTGCCAGCAGCTTTGGTCAGGGTAATTCACCCCTCCACTTT

V gene: TRBV18
clone size: -
D gene: TRBD1
J gene: TRBJ1-1
CDR3 protein: CASSPSGTGITEAFF
CDR3 DNA: TGTGCCAGCTCACCCTCGGGGACAGGGATCACTGAAGCTTTCTTT

V gene: TRBV18
clone size: -
D gene: -
J gene: TRBJ2-7
CDR3 protein: CASSAGPSYEQYF
CDR3 DNA: TGTGCCAGCTCAGCGGGACCGAGCTACGAGCAGTACTTC

V gene: TRBV6-1
clone size: -
D gene: -
J gene: TRBJ1-5
CDR3 protein: CASSDPKAGIQPQHF
CDR3 DNA: TGTGCCAGCAGTGACCCTAAGGCGGGGATTCAGCCCCAGCATTTT